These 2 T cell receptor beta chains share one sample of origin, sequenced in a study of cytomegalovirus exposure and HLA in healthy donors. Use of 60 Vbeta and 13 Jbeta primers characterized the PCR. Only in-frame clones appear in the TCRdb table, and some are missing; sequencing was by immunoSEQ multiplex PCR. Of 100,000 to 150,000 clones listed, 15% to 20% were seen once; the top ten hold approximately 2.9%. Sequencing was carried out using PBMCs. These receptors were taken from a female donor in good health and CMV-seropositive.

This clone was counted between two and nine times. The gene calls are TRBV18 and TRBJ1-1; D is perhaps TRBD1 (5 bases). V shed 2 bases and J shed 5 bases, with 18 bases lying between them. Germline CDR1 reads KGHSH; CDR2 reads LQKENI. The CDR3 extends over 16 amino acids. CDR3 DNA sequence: TGTGCCAGCTCACCAATCGAGCGCAGGGTAGGGACTGAAGCTTTCTTT. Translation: CASSPIERRVGTEAFF.

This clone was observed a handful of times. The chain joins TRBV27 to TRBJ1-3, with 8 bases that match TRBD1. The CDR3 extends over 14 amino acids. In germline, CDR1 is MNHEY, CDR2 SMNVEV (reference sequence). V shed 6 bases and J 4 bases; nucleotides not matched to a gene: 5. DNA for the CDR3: TGTGCCAGCAGATTTCAGGGGGCGGGAAACACCATATATTTT. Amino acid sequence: CASRFQGAGNTIYF.